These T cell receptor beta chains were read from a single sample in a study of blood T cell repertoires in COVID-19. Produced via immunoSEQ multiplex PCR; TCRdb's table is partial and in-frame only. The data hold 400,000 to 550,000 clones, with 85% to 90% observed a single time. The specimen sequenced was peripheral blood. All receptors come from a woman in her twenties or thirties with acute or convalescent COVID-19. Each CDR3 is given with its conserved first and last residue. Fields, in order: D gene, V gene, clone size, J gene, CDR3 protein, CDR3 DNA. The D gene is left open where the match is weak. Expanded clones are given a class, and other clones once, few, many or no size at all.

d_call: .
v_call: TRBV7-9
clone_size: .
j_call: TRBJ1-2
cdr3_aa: CASSLGAAGTLRYTF
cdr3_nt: TGTGCCAGCAGCCTGGGGGCAGCGGGAACCTTACGCTACACCTTC

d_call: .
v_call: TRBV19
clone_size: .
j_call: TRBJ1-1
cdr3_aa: CASSISLSEAFF
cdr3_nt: TGTGCCAGTAGTATTAGTCTCTCTGAAGCTTTCTTT

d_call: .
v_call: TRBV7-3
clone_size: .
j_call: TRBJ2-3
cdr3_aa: CASSSHRRGADTQYF
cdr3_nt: TGTGCCAGCAGCTCCCACAGGCGGGGAGCAGATACGCAGTATTTT

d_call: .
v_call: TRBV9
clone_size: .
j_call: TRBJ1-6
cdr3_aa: CASGPGSLNNSPLHF
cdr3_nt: TGTGCCAGCGGACCAGGGTCCCTCAATAATTCACCCCTCCACTTT

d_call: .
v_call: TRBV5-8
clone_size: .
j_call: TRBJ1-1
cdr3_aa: CASSPGGYEAAFF
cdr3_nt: TGTGCCAGCAGCCCTGGGGGGTACGAGGCGGCTTTCTTT

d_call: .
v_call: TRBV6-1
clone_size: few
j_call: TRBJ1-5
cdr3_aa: CASSDTHLRKPQHF
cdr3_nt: TGTGCCAGCAGTGATACCCACCTCAGGAAGCCCCAGCATTTT

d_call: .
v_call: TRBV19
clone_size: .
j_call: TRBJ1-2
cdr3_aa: CASSTAGYYGYTF
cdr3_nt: TGTGCCAGTAGTACCGCGGGGTACTATGGCTACACCTTC

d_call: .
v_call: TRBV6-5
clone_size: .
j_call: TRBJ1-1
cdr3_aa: CASSTVPNTEAFF
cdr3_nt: TGTGCCAGCAGCACGGTCCCGAACACTGAAGCTTTCTTT

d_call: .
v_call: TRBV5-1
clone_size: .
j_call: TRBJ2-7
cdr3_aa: CASSLWSEPREEQYF
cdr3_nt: TGCGCCAGCAGCTTGTGGTCTGAGCCCCGGGAAGAGCAGTACTTC

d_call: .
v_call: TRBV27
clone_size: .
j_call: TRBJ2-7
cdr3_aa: CASSLSGVGSSYEQYF
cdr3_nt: TGTGCCAGCAGTTTATCGGGAGTCGGTTCCTCCTACGAGCAGTACTTC

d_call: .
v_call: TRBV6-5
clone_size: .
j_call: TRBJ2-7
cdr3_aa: CASLQHYEQYF
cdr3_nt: TGTGCCAGCCTACAGCACTACGAGCAGTACTTC

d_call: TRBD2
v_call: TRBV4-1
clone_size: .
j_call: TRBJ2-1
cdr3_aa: CASSQLAGVPYNEQFF
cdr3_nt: TGCGCCAGCAGCCAACTAGCGGGGGTCCCCTACAATGAGCAGTTCTTC

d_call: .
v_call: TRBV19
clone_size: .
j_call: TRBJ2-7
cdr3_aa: CASSWQASYEQYF
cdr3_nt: TGTGCCAGTAGTTGGCAGGCGTCCTACGAGCAGTACTTC

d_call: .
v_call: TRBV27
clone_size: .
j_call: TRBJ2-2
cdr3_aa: CASSLSNTGELFF
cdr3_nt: TGTGCCAGCAGTCTGTCGAACACCGGGGAGCTGTTTTTT

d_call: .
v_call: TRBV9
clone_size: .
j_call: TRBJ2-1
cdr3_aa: CASSHNRDSNNEQFF
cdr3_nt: TGTGCCAGCAGCCATAACAGGGATTCCAACAATGAGCAGTTCTTC

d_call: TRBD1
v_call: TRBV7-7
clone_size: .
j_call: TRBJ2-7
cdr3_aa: CASSLLRDSASYEQYF
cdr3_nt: TGTGCCAGCAGCTTACTCCGGGACAGTGCCTCCTACGAGCAGTACTTC

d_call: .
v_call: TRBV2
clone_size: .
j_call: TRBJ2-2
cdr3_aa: CASSEQGWGGELFF
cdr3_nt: TGTGCCAGCAGTGAGCAGGGCTGGGGCGGGGAGCTGTTTTTT

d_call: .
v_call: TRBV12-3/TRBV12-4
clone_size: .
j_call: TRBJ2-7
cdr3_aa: CASKKGGYEQYF
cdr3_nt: TGTGCCAGCAAAAAGGGGGGGTACGAGCAGTACTTC

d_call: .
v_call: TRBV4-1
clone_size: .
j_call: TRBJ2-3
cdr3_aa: CASSQEVGGSTDTQYF
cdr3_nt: TGCGCCAGCAGCCAAGAAGTGGGGGGATCCACAGATACGCAGTATTTT

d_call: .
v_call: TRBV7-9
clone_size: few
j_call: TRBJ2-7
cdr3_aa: CASSLGGSPGEQYF
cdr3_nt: TGTGCCAGCAGCTTAGGAGGCAGCCCGGGGGAGCAGTACTTC